This T cell receptor (beta chain) came from a study of shared clonotypes between healthy human individuals (dated by TCRdb to 2018 to 2021). As for the study more broadly: Two women and a few men aged 18 to 49 years were included in the cohort. For each donor, three plates each were used for CD4 naive and CD4 memory, two plates were used for CD8 naive, and one plate was used for CD8 memory. To estimate repertoire size and how much clonotype sharing occurs between individuals, the study deeply sequenced the blood TCR repertoires of five healthy adults. To increase sequencing depth and limit assay-specific biases, different laboratories used diverse techniques to prepare libraries and sequence TCR repertoires. Each donor's leukapheresis produced roughly between roughly 0.9 and 8.9 billion PBMCs. Summary of the overall study and its limitations: Clonotypes shared by all four sorted-subset donors showed higher generation probabilities than non-shared clonotypes. Incomplete sequencing was indicated by rarefaction of sorted-subset datasets, despite the large sequencing depth. Naive subsets generally had larger estimated clonotype richness than memory subsets did. Sampling was restricted to blood, and TCR repertoires in tissue are likely to differ from TCR repertoires in blood. Based on pairwise subsampling, the degree of clonotype sharing among donors was expected to be affected by sequencing depth. Because the study included only a small number of donors, the genetic and exposure-history diversity represented was limited. Sharing across a few donors was observed for approximately 5% of naive CD4, over 3% of naive CD8, 2% to 2.5% of memory CD4, and around 0.42% of memory CD8 clonotypes.

TCR CDR3 regions were amplified from genomic DNA by multiplex PCR using the deep immunoSEQ assay. Extracted genomic DNA from each cell subset was spread evenly across all wells of several immunoSEQ 96-well plates, with each plate serving as a replicate. Each replicate PCR for sorted subsets received about 210 ng genomic DNA, equal to tens of thousands of T cell genomes. Purified libraries were quantified with a Qubit 3.0 fluorometer, sized on a Bioanalyzer 2100, and re-quantified with the KAPA Library Quantification kit. Every immunoSEQ 96-well plate was sequenced on a dedicated single-read 150-cycle Illumina NextSeq 550 flow cell. Per the original workflow: Because the immunoSEQ output held only junctional sequences and lacked quality scores, the filtering could not match the filtering applied to full-length reads. To assign V/J genes and CDR3, sequences were annotated against IMGT germline references using PyIR, a Python wrapper for IgBLAST v1.9. Reads were filtered out if the reads had weak V/J assignments (E-value above 1e-6), no CDR3, stop codons, out-of-frame junctions, or ambiguous translated residues. A V3J clonotype was defined by an identical inferred V gene, J gene, and CDR3 amino acid sequence. To compute the percentage overlap between repertoires, the number of shared unique clonotypes was divided by the size of the smaller repertoire. RTK rarefaction, the Chao1 estimator, and Recon v2.1 estimates of unobserved clonotypes were used to assess repertoire richness. For all TCRbeta clonotypes obtained by the gDNA method from a few donors, generation probabilities were computed with OLGA. TCRdb took this table from immuneACCESS and kept in-frame rearrangements with V and J called. Such tables lack part of the clones; where checked against another copy, unresolved V genes explain under half of the gap, and the rest is unexplained. That table supplies the V and J calls and clone size; D and trimming were determined from the DNA. The table for this sample lists over a million clones; under 80% of them were counted only once. The ten most abundant clones make up 1.2% to 1.5% of the sample.

On this clone itself: The target of this receptor is not known. Base-call qualities are not available, and no considerably larger clone is one nucleotide away.

Donors were healthy HIV-negative adults with no recently reported acute infections or vaccinations. Only Caucasian adults living in Nashville, Tennessee, USA were represented among the donors. CD4+ T cells were enriched by magnetic negative selection, after which naive cells were positively selected on CD45RA and the negative fraction was taken as the memory subset. After blood collection by leukapheresis, PBMCs were isolated using Ficoll-Histopaque density gradient centrifugation and then cryopreserved in the vapor phase of liquid nitrogen. Analytical flow cytometry was used to check the purity and quantity of every magnetically sorted T cell population. Genomic DNA was isolated from each sorted fraction and quantified by UV absorbance on a Nanodrop 2000c. CDR1 SGHRS and CDR2 YFSETQ are derived from the germline V gene. The CDR3, cysteine through phenylalanine, is 16 amino acids long. Of the read, only the CDR3 DNA is kept; its 48 bases are in frame from base 1. V drops 0 bases and J drops 0 bases, leaving 12 bases in between.

The sequence came from a young man in good health. Recombination connected TRBV5-1 to TRBJ1-2, and TRBD1 may be the D gene, going by 5 matching bases. The sequenced sample was memory CD4+ T cells sorted from blood. Taken with the paper, the label for cell subset or site translates to: CD45RA-negative fraction. The sequenced DNA: TGCGCCAGCAGCTTGGAAGGGACGAGTGCTAACTATGGCTACACCTTC. This yields the protein CASSLEGTSANYGYTF.